These T cell receptor beta chains were read from a single sample in a study of regulatory T cells in long-lasting Graves disease. TCRdb processed the multiplex PCR reads anew with MiXCR; each CDR3 protein has one entry. The data hold about 330,000 distinct CDR3 sequences, with around 15% observed a single time. This same sample was also part of a study on T cells in Graves' hyperthyroidism and ophthalmopathy.

The specimen comprised peripheral blood mononuclear cells (PBMCs), sampled at new diagnosis, from a patient treated with antithyroid drugs. These receptors came from a young woman with Graves disease. Both conserved end residues are part of each CDR3. Each record gives: D gene, clone size, J gene, V gene, CDR3 DNA, CDR3 protein. The D gene is left open where the match is weak. Clone size is not always given. Where it is, it says once, few, many or a class for expanded clones.

d_gene: -
abundance: many
j_gene: TRBJ2-7
v_gene: TRBV6-1
CDR3nt: TGTGCCAGCACCCAGCCGGCCAGGGGCTACGAGCAGTACTTC
CDR3aa: CASTQPARGYEQYF

d_gene: TRBD1
abundance: few
j_gene: TRBJ1-1
v_gene: TRBV6-1
CDR3nt: TGTGCCAGCAGACAGACAGGGGCGGGCACTGAAGCTTTCTTT
CDR3aa: CASRQTGAGTEAFF

d_gene: -
abundance: many
j_gene: TRBJ2-1
v_gene: TRBV5-1
CDR3nt: TGCGCCAGCAAATCTCGTTCCGGCGACTTCGCCCGCGCTGAGCAGTTCTTC
CDR3aa: CASKSRSGDFARAEQFF

d_gene: TRBD1
abundance: many
j_gene: TRBJ2-7
v_gene: TRBV18
CDR3nt: TGTGCCAGCTCACCTAGAGGGACAGGGGGCTACGAGCAGTACTTC
CDR3aa: CASSPRGTGGYEQYF

d_gene: -
abundance: few
j_gene: TRBJ2-7
v_gene: TRBV7-9
CDR3nt: TGTGCCAGCAGCTTAAAGGTGGGAGTTAAAGCCTACGAGCAGTACTTC
CDR3aa: CASSLKVGVKAYEQYF

d_gene: -
abundance: many
j_gene: TRBJ1-1
v_gene: TRBV2
CDR3nt: TGTGCCAGGGGGGATTTAAGGGGGAAGATTGAAGCTTTCTTT
CDR3aa: CARGDLRGKIEAFF

d_gene: TRBD2
abundance: many
j_gene: TRBJ2-2
v_gene: TRBV20-1
CDR3nt: TGCAGTGCTAGCGCGGGGGAGAACACCGGGGAGCTGTTTTTT
CDR3aa: CSASAGENTGELFF

d_gene: TRBD1
abundance: few
j_gene: TRBJ1-1
v_gene: TRBV6-1
CDR3nt: TGTGCCAGCAGTGAACTTGGAGGGGGCGCAGAGGCTTTCTTT
CDR3aa: CASSELGGGAEAFF

d_gene: TRBD1
abundance: -
j_gene: TRBJ2-7
v_gene: TRBV4-1
CDR3nt: TGCGCCAGCAGCCAGGGACAGGGTTCCGAGCAGTACTTC
CDR3aa: CASSQGQGSEQYF

d_gene: TRBD1
abundance: few
j_gene: TRBJ2-1
v_gene: TRBV6-5
CDR3nt: TGTGCCAGCAGTTACTCTGGGACAGGGGGACTGAATGAGCAGTTCTTC
CDR3aa: CASSYSGTGGLNEQFF

d_gene: TRBD2
abundance: -
j_gene: TRBJ2-1
v_gene: TRBV24-1
CDR3nt: TGTGCCACCAGTGGGTTCGAGGGAGGGGATGAGCAGTTCTTC
CDR3aa: CATSGFEGGDEQFF

d_gene: -
abundance: many
j_gene: TRBJ1-2
v_gene: TRBV28
CDR3nt: TGTGCCAGCAGTTTGACAAACTATGGCTACACCTTC
CDR3aa: CASSLTNYGYTF

d_gene: TRBD2
abundance: many
j_gene: TRBJ2-3
v_gene: TRBV10-3
CDR3nt: TGTGCCATCAGGACTAGCGGGGGCACAGATACGCAGTATTTT
CDR3aa: CAIRTSGGTDTQYF

d_gene: TRBD1
abundance: many
j_gene: TRBJ2-1
v_gene: TRBV4-1
CDR3nt: TGCGCCAGCAGCCAAGCAGCGACAGGGTTGCCCTCGGCCTACAATGAGCAGTTCTTC
CDR3aa: CASSQAATGLPSAYNEQFF

d_gene: -
abundance: -
j_gene: TRBJ2-1
v_gene: TRBV28
CDR3nt: TGTGCCAGCAGTTTACGACAGCCCTACAATGAGCAGTTCTTC
CDR3aa: CASSLRQPYNEQFF

d_gene: TRBD2
abundance: -
j_gene: TRBJ2-7
v_gene: TRBV2
CDR3nt: TGTGCCAGCATCACGGGGACTAGCGGGAGGGTCTCCTACGAGCAGTACTTC
CDR3aa: CASITGTSGRVSYEQYF

d_gene: -
abundance: -
j_gene: TRBJ2-3
v_gene: TRBV10-3
CDR3nt: TGTGCCATCAGTGAAGGCTCCACAGATACGCAGTATTTT
CDR3aa: CAISEGSTDTQYF

d_gene: TRBD1
abundance: -
j_gene: TRBJ2-2
v_gene: TRBV20-1
CDR3nt: TGCAGTGCTACCAGACAGGGGGCAAACACCGGGGAGCTGTTTTTT
CDR3aa: CSATRQGANTGELFF

d_gene: -
abundance: -
j_gene: TRBJ1-2
v_gene: TRBV9
CDR3nt: TGTGCCAGTTTTGGGCCCAGGGACGGAGACTATGGCTACACCTTC
CDR3aa: CASFGPRDGDYGYTF

d_gene: -
abundance: -
j_gene: TRBJ2-5
v_gene: TRBV6-1
CDR3nt: TGTGCCAGCAGTCTAGAAGGGTACCAAGAGACCCAGTACTTC
CDR3aa: CASSLEGYQETQYF

d_gene: -
abundance: many
j_gene: TRBJ2-2
v_gene: TRBV20-1
CDR3nt: TGCAGTGCTACAAGGGTAACGAACACCGGGGAGCTGTTTTTT
CDR3aa: CSATRVTNTGELFF

d_gene: -
abundance: many
j_gene: TRBJ2-3
v_gene: TRBV6-2/TRBV6-3
CDR3nt: TGTGCCAGCAGTTACTCGAATTCCGGGGCCACAGATACGCAGTATTTT
CDR3aa: CASSYSNSGATDTQYF

d_gene: -
abundance: many
j_gene: TRBJ1-1
v_gene: TRBV30
CDR3nt: TGTGCCTCCCTCCCCGGGAACACTGAAGCTTTCTTT
CDR3aa: CASLPGNTEAFF

d_gene: -
abundance: few
j_gene: TRBJ2-2
v_gene: TRBV7-8
CDR3nt: TGTGCCAGCAGCTTTCCCACGCAGGGGCCGAACACCGGGGAGCTGTTTTTT
CDR3aa: CASSFPTQGPNTGELFF

d_gene: -
abundance: many
j_gene: TRBJ1-6
v_gene: TRBV5-1
CDR3nt: TGCGCCAGCAGCAAGGACACGGGAGACTCACCCCTCCACTTT
CDR3aa: CASSKDTGDSPLHF

d_gene: TRBD1
abundance: -
j_gene: TRBJ2-7
v_gene: TRBV3-1
CDR3nt: TGTGCCAGCAGCCATGGGGCAGGGGGCTTCAGCGAGCAGTACTTC
CDR3aa: CASSHGAGGFSEQYF

d_gene: -
abundance: many
j_gene: TRBJ2-1
v_gene: TRBV24-1
CDR3nt: TGTGCCACCAGTGATCCCTATGGGGGGTCGTACAATGAGCAGTTCTTC
CDR3aa: CATSDPYGGSYNEQFF

d_gene: TRBD1
abundance: many
j_gene: TRBJ2-2
v_gene: TRBV5-1
CDR3nt: TGCGCCAGCAGCTTCACAGGGGGTCCCACCGGGGAGCTGTTTTTT
CDR3aa: CASSFTGGPTGELFF

d_gene: -
abundance: many
j_gene: TRBJ2-1
v_gene: TRBV6-4
CDR3nt: TGTGCCAGCAGTGACTCGAGGTTAGGGACGGAGGGTGAGCAGTTCTTC
CDR3aa: CASSDSRLGTEGEQFF

d_gene: -
abundance: many
j_gene: TRBJ2-2
v_gene: TRBV5-1
CDR3nt: TGTGCCAGCAGCTTTGCCACGAACACCGGGGAGCTGTTTTTT
CDR3aa: CASSFATNTGELFF

d_gene: -
abundance: many
j_gene: TRBJ1-6
v_gene: TRBV3-1
CDR3nt: TGTGCCAGCAGCCAAGGTCTGAATTCACCCCTCCACTTT
CDR3aa: CASSQGLNSPLHF

d_gene: TRBD2
abundance: few
j_gene: TRBJ2-5
v_gene: TRBV7-8
CDR3nt: TGTGCCAGCAGCCGCCCGCTGGGGGCGGGAGGGCCACAGACCCAGTACTTC
CDR3aa: CASSRPLGAGGPQTQYF

d_gene: -
abundance: few
j_gene: TRBJ2-7
v_gene: TRBV2
CDR3nt: TGTGCCAGCAGCCAAGGGACAACCCCACAGCAGTACTTC
CDR3aa: CASSQGTTPQQYF

d_gene: TRBD1
abundance: many
j_gene: TRBJ1-2
v_gene: TRBV6-5
CDR3nt: TGTGCCAGCAGTTTCTCCGGGACAGGGGGCGACTATGGCTACACCTTC
CDR3aa: CASSFSGTGGDYGYTF

d_gene: TRBD1
abundance: few
j_gene: TRBJ2-3
v_gene: TRBV19
CDR3nt: TGTGCCAGTAGCCCGGACAGGGGATTT
CDR3aa: CASSPDRGF

d_gene: -
abundance: -
j_gene: TRBJ2-5
v_gene: TRBV15
CDR3nt: TGTGCCACCAGCAGAGATCCGAACCAAGAGACCCAGTACTTC
CDR3aa: CATSRDPNQETQYF

d_gene: -
abundance: many
j_gene: TRBJ2-1
v_gene: TRBV7-8
CDR3nt: TGTGCCAGCAGCTTAGCCGATTCGAGGGGGGACTACAATGAGCAGTTCTTC
CDR3aa: CASSLADSRGDYNEQFF

d_gene: -
abundance: -
j_gene: TRBJ2-3
v_gene: TRBV9
CDR3nt: TGTGCCAGCAGCTATCGCAGCGGACCCACAGATACGCAGTATTTT
CDR3aa: CASSYRSGPTDTQYF

d_gene: TRBD2
abundance: -
j_gene: TRBJ2-7
v_gene: TRBV2
CDR3nt: TGTGCCAGCAGTGAACTAGCGGCGGGGGGGAACGAGCAGTACTTC
CDR3aa: CASSELAAGGNEQYF

d_gene: TRBD2
abundance: many
j_gene: TRBJ2-1
v_gene: TRBV5-1
CDR3nt: TGCGCCAGCAGCGCGCGGGAGGGCCTAGATGAGCAGTTCTTC
CDR3aa: CASSAREGLDEQFF

d_gene: -
abundance: many
j_gene: TRBJ2-1
v_gene: TRBV3-1
CDR3nt: TGTGCCAGCAGCCAAGGGGGTTTGGTAGCGGAATTCTACAATGAGCAGTTCTTC
CDR3aa: CASSQGGLVAEFYNEQFF

d_gene: TRBD2
abundance: -
j_gene: TRBJ2-1
v_gene: TRBV7-3
CDR3nt: TGTGCCAGCAGCTTATGGCCTAGCGGGAGGACCAATGAGCAGTTCTTC
CDR3aa: CASSLWPSGRTNEQFF

d_gene: -
abundance: many
j_gene: TRBJ1-1
v_gene: TRBV3-1
CDR3nt: TGTGCCAGCAGCCGCCTACAGGCGAACACTGAAGCTTTCTTT
CDR3aa: CASSRLQANTEAFF

d_gene: TRBD2
abundance: many
j_gene: TRBJ2-1
v_gene: TRBV28
CDR3nt: TGTGCCAGCGTCGGGGGCGGGGGGAATGAGCAGTTCTTC
CDR3aa: CASVGGGGNEQFF

d_gene: TRBD1
abundance: many
j_gene: TRBJ1-5
v_gene: TRBV2
CDR3nt: TGTGCCAGCAGTGGGACAGGGGGCAATCAGCCCCAGCATTTT
CDR3aa: CASSGTGGNQPQHF

d_gene: TRBD1
abundance: -
j_gene: TRBJ1-2
v_gene: TRBV24-1
CDR3nt: TGTGCCACCAGTCGGGGACAGACTTGTGGCTACACCTTC
CDR3aa: CATSRGQTCGYTF

d_gene: -
abundance: many
j_gene: TRBJ2-5
v_gene: TRBV2
CDR3nt: TGTGCCAGCAGCCACCCGGGGCAAGAGACCCAGTACTTC
CDR3aa: CASSHPGQETQYF

d_gene: -
abundance: many
j_gene: TRBJ1-5
v_gene: TRBV20-1
CDR3nt: TGCAGTGCTAGTTCCGGAAATCAGCCCCAGCATTTT
CDR3aa: CSASSGNQPQHF

d_gene: TRBD1
abundance: few
j_gene: TRBJ1-6
v_gene: TRBV28
CDR3nt: TGTGCCAGCAGTTTTGTGGGACAGGAATATAATTCACCCCTCCACTTT
CDR3aa: CASSFVGQEYNSPLHF

d_gene: TRBD2
abundance: many
j_gene: TRBJ2-5
v_gene: TRBV3-1
CDR3nt: TGTGCCAGCAGCCCCCTGGCGGGGGTGGCAGAAGAGACCCAGTACTTC
CDR3aa: CASSPLAGVAEETQYF

d_gene: -
abundance: -
j_gene: TRBJ1-1
v_gene: TRBV29-1
CDR3nt: TGCAGCGTTACGTACGGAACTTTAATGAACACTGAAGCTTTCTTT
CDR3aa: CSVTYGTLMNTEAFF

d_gene: -
abundance: few
j_gene: TRBJ2-6
v_gene: TRBV9
CDR3nt: TGTGCCAGCAGCGCCGGCTCTGGGGCCAACGTCCTGACTTTC
CDR3aa: CASSAGSGANVLTF

d_gene: -
abundance: many
j_gene: TRBJ2-7
v_gene: TRBV7-9
CDR3nt: TGTGCCAGCAGCTTAGGGGCAGAGACCTACGAGCAGTACTTC
CDR3aa: CASSLGAETYEQYF

d_gene: -
abundance: many
j_gene: TRBJ2-3
v_gene: TRBV27
CDR3nt: TGTGCCAGCAGTTGGGGGGGCGCTTGGACAGATACGCAGTATTTT
CDR3aa: CASSWGGAWTDTQYF